This TCR beta chain was observed in a study of blood T cells in healthy people across ages. The study, taken as a whole, reports: A strong correlation was found between TCR beta diversity and the percentage of naive T cells.

Germline CDR1 is MNHEY and CDR2 is SVGAGI. The CDR3 has 13 residues. A sample-barcoded 5' primer and a J-beta primer mix were used in a second PCR of roughly 7 to 11 cycles. TCRdb fed the 5' RACE reads into MiXCR, producing one record per CDR3 protein. The data hold roughly 680,000 distinct CDR3 sequences, with around 45% observed a single time. Whenever a sample was processed, at least 6.5 million PBMCs were isolated. Note on this clonotype: Its specificity is unknown. The junction shows a germline mismatch at one end, possibly a read error.

Sequenced input: blood. This sequence originates from a woman aged 60 to 75 in good health. The chain combines TRBV6-5 with TRBJ2-1; D is undetermined. The CDR3 region is CASSDSKQNTQFF. CDR3 coding DNA: TGTGCCAGCAGTGACTCGAAACAAAATACGCAGTTCTTC.